Detailed here is one T cell receptor beta chain. Its antigen is not known. The CDR3 consists of 14 residues. Deletions cut 6 bases from V and 2 bases from J, with 13 bases between. Per the germline V gene, CDR1 is SGHAT and CDR2 is FQNNGV. The sample belongs to a study of shared clonotypes between healthy human individuals. Assay: immunoSEQ multiplex PCR; the TCRdb copy retains only in-frame clones and omits some. Of about 2.1 million clones in the sample, 90% to 95% were seen once. Naive CD8 isolation took CD45RO-negative cells positively selected for CCR7 and excluded terminally differentiated effector memory CD45RA+ cells. Findings and caveats of the study: Rarefaction showed that sequencing of sorted subsets was incomplete (despite large depth).

J is TRBJ2-5 and V is TRBV11-2; D is possibly TRBD2 (5 bases). This TCR came from a man aged 18 to 29 in good health. Some clones in this sample may be carry-over from other donors' samples. Sequencing was performed on naive CD8+ T cells from PBMCs. The CDR3 reads CASRLHGVQETQYF. CDR3 nucleotide sequence: TGTGCCAGCAGACTACACGGGGTACAAGAGACCCAGTACTTC.